Listed here are 25 T cell receptor beta chains from one sample, sequenced in a study of CXCR3-negative and CXCR3-positive naive CD8 T cells. The study made its TRB cDNA libraries by 5' RACE, adding UMI labels. Each CDR3 protein gets one entry in TCRdb, which reprocessed the 5' RACE reads and gives no DNA. The specimen's table records 5,100 or so distinct CDR3 sequences. These receptors' targets are unknown. Findings and limits, study-wide: The TRB CDR3s that CXCR3-positive naive cells carried were more hydrophobic than those of CXCR3-negative naive cells.

Material for sequencing was naive CXCR3+ CD8+ T cells from blood. Subset noted: CD45RO-CCR7+CD27+CD95- naive CD8+ T cells expressing CXCR3 (TNR3+). The receptor set was obtained from a human donor in good health. Some clones in this sample may be carry-over from other donors' samples.

This clonotype counts as medium-sized (0.01 to 0.1%) by frequency. The chain recombines TRBV20-1 with TRBJ2-1; TCRdb proposes TRBD1, but this gene call is untestable without DNA. Germline V gene data show CDR1 as DFQATT and CDR2 as SNEGSKA (reference sequence). The CDR3 has 13 amino acids. The CDR3 sequence is CSAGGITHWEQFF.

This chain joins TRBV27 and TRBJ2-2; the D gene TCRdb calls, TRBD1, cannot be checked with no DNA. Germline CDR1 MNHEY, CDR2 SMNVEV (reference sequence). The CDR3 spans 14 residues. CDR3 protein: CASTIGLGAGELFF.

This sequence joins TRBV6-5 and TRBJ2-1. The CDR3 is 15 residues long. Germline loops: CDR1 MNHEY, CDR2 SVGAGI. The CDR3 reads CASSPTDLNWNEQFF.

This chain uses TRBV21-1 with TRBJ2-2; TCRdb's D call of TRBD1 is untestable without DNA. TRBV21-1 represents a pseudogene. The CDR3 is 18 residues long. The CDR3 spells CARRGAGNLPEHPGELFF.

The V and J genes are TRBV19 and TRBJ1-1; absent DNA, TCRdb's TRBD1 call cannot be checked. In germline, CDR1 is LNHDA, CDR2 SQIVND (reference sequence). The CDR3 contains 14 residues. The CDR3 spells CASSLGQGGTEAFF.

This clonotype ranks as medium-sized in terms of frequency. CDR3 in amino acids: CSVELRTGLEFF. The rearrangement uses TRBV29-1 and TRBJ2-1; TCRdb picks TRBD1, but there is no DNA to check that call. The germline V gene has CDR1 SQVTM and CDR2 ANQGSEA. The CDR3 runs 12 residues.

This clonotype shows up as medium-sized by frequency. The rearrangement joins TRBV7-2 to TRBJ2-3. This CDR3 spans 11 amino acids. In germline, CDR1 is SGHTA, CDR2 FQGNSA. CDR3 sequence reads: CASSFIDTQYF.

This rearrangement joins TRBV5-4 to TRBJ2-6. Germline assignment: CDR1 SGHNT and CDR2 YYREEE (reference sequence). The CDR3 contains 14 residues. The CDR3 region is CASSLSSGANVLTF.

This clonotype ranks as medium-sized in terms of frequency. V usage is TRBV29-1 and J usage is TRBJ2-1; TCRdb indicates TRBD2, and absent DNA this call remains unverified. Per the germline V gene, CDR1 is SQVTM and CDR2 is ANQGSEA. CDR3 length equals 14 residues. CDR3 sequence reads: CSVVGLAGYNEQFF.

According to its frequency, this clonotype is medium-sized. The chain recombines TRBV20-1 with TRBJ2-1; lacking DNA, the TRBD2 call made by TCRdb goes unchecked. The germline V gene has CDR1 DFQATT and CDR2 SNEGSKA (reference sequence). This CDR3 is built from 18 residues. The CDR3 spells CSAPTSLSSGSFFDEQFF.

The V and J genes are TRBV29-1 and TRBJ1-1; TCRdb names TRBD1, which stays unverified in the absence of DNA. Germline loops: CDR1 SQVTM, CDR2 ANQGSEA. This CDR3 is 12 amino acids long. The CDR3 here is CSAPGGGQEAFF.

The chain uses TRBV5-6 and TRBJ1-2; TCRdb reports TRBD1, a call that lacks DNA to check it against. The length of the CDR3 is 15 residues. In germline, CDR1 is SGHDT, CDR2 YYEEEE. CDR3 in amino acids: CASSPRDRGSYGYTF.

Judged by frequency, this clonotype is medium-sized. The V call is TRBV5-1, the J call TRBJ2-1. In germline, CDR1 is SGHRS, CDR2 YFSETQ. The CDR3 extends over 12 amino acids. CDR3: CASRGSYNEQFF. The variable domain in full, with the rest retrieved from reference TRBV5-1 and TRBJ2-1, is KAGVTQTPRYLIKTRGQQVTLSCSPISGHRSVSWYQQTPGQGLQFLFEYFSETQRNKGNFPGRFSGRQFSNSRSEMNVSTLELGDSALYLCASRGSYNEQFFGPGTRLTVL.

V is TRBV2 and J is TRBJ2-7. The CDR3 has 14 amino acids. Germline V lookup: CDR1 SNHLY, CDR2 FYNNEI. CDR3 region: CASKESLGFDEQYF. The full variable domain, with the rest looked up from reference TRBV2 and TRBJ2-7, is EPEVTQTPSHQVTQMGQEVILRCVPISNHLYFYWYRQILGQKVEFLVSFYNNEISEKSEIFDDQFSVERPDGSNFTLKIRSTKLEDSAMYFCASKESLGFDEQYFGPGTRLTVT.

The rearrangement links TRBV27 to TRBJ2-3; the TCRdb call, TRBD1, lacks DNA for checking. The CDR3 contains 12 residues. Germline V gene lookup returns CDR1 MNHEY and CDR2 SMNVEV (reference sequence). The CDR3 loop is CASSPGGYTQYF.

Frequency places this clonotype as medium-sized. The V and J genes are TRBV20-1 and TRBJ2-2; with no DNA, the TCRdb D assignment of TRBD2 cannot be verified. Germline V gene sequence: CDR1 DFQATT, CDR2 SNEGSKA (reference sequence). The CDR3 has 15 amino acids. CDR3 region: CSARGLAGVTGELFF.

This sequence joins TRBV12-5 and TRBJ2-1. This CDR3 spans 14 amino acids. Germline assignment: CDR1 LGHNT and CDR2 FRNRAP. The CDR3 here is CASGSGTNYNEQFF. Based on the CDR3 plus reference TRBV12-5 and TRBJ2-1, the full variable domain is DARVTQTPRHKVTEMGQEVTMRCQPILGHNTVFWYRQTMMQGLELLAYFRNRAPLDDSGMPKDRFSAEMPDATLATLKIQPSEPRDSAVYFCASGSGTNYNEQFFGPGTRLTVL.

Considering frequency, this clonotype is medium-sized. The chain joins TRBV29-1 to TRBJ1-2; the D gene TCRdb calls, TRBD1, cannot be checked with no DNA. Germline V gene lookup returns CDR1 SQVTM and CDR2 ANQGSEA. This CDR3 spans 13 amino acids. The CDR3 here is CSVLEGFGNGYTF.

The chain is built from TRBV29-1 and TRBJ1-1. Germline V lookup: CDR1 SQVTM, CDR2 ANQGSEA. The CDR3 is 11 amino acids. This chain's CDR3 is CSVEVTAEAFF.

V gene TRBV13 combines with J gene TRBJ2-7; with no DNA, the TCRdb D assignment of TRBD1 cannot be verified. This CDR3 is 16 amino acids long. CDR1 is PRHDT, CDR2 FYEKMQ, per germline (reference sequence). The CDR3 sequence: CASSLGLAGQTYEQYF.

V gene TRBV14 combines with J gene TRBJ1-1; TCRdb returns TRBD1, unconfirmable since there is no DNA. The CDR3 contains 16 residues. The germline V gene encodes CDR1 SGHDN and CDR2 FVKESK. The CDR3 spells CASSQVVGGWNTEAFF.

The rearrangement joins TRBV12-5 to TRBJ1-1. This CDR3 has 12 residues. CDR1 is LGHNT, CDR2 FRNRAP, per germline. The CDR3 protein is CASSTDETEAFF. The variable domain in full, with the rest retrieved from reference TRBV12-5 and TRBJ1-1, is DARVTQTPRHKVTEMGQEVTMRCQPILGHNTVFWYRQTMMQGLELLAYFRNRAPLDDSGMPKDRFSAEMPDATLATLKIQPSEPRDSAVYFCASSTDETEAFFGQGTRLTVV.

Considering frequency, this clonotype is medium-sized. The chain has TRBV7-3 and TRBJ2-2; TCRdb designates TRBD1, a call that cannot be tested without DNA. The CDR3 spans 17 residues. Germline V gene data show CDR1 as SGHTA and CDR2 as FQGTGA. CDR3 residues: CASSPQTGFANTGELFF.

V gene TRBV30 combines with J gene TRBJ1-2; TCRdb's D gene call, TRBD1, goes unchecked for lack of DNA. Germline CDR1 is GTSNPN and CDR2 is SVGIG (reference sequence). The CDR3 length is 12 residues. CDR3 sequence reads: CAWSTGQGSYTF.

This clonotype counts as medium-sized (0.01 to 0.1%) by frequency. The chain is built from TRBV12-3 or TRBV12-4 and TRBJ2-2; with no DNA, the TCRdb D assignment of TRBD1 cannot be verified. CDR3 size: 15 residues. CDR3 in amino acids: CASSTRQGPTGELFF.